This T cell receptor beta chain emerged from a study of T cells in Graves' hyperthyroidism and ophthalmopathy. Study background: Staff took peripheral blood when the initial diagnosis was made, before any treatment began.

There are many counts of this clonotype. Antigen: not known. Trimming removed 4 bases from V and 5 bases from J; junction bases left unmatched: 7. The V gene's germline CDR1 is LGHDT and CDR2 YNNKEL (reference sequence). This CDR3 contains 15 residues. Study observations and caveats: Among thyroid clonotypes expanded above 0.001, most also appeared in blood.

RNA transcripts were the template for amplifying TCR beta CDR3 regions. The TCR CDR3 was amplified in a first-round RT-PCR using the HTBI primer set. TCRdb recomputed calls from the multiplex PCR reads with MiXCR, one row per CDR3 protein. The data hold around 400,000 distinct CDR3 sequences, with around 15% observed a single time. Sequenced input: blood. This chain joins TRBV3-1 and TRBJ2-1, with TRBD1 matching over 8 bases. The TCR sequence derives from a woman aged 60-70 years with Graves' ophthalmopathy. This CDR3 reads CASSPDRGRDNEQFF. CDR3 sequence (DNA): TGTGCCAGCAGCCCTGACAGGGGACGGGACAATGAGCAGTTCTTC.